This TCR beta chain was identified in a study of T cells in Graves' hyperthyroidism and ophthalmopathy. The sample holds many counts of this clonotype. Its specificity is not known. What was amplified from RNA transcripts were TCR beta CDR3 regions. HTBI primers were employed in a first-round RT-PCR of the TCR CDR3. TCRdb independently ran MiXCR on the multiplex PCR reads; one entry per CDR3 protein. The table has 750,000 to 900,000 distinct CDR3 sequences, 38% seen once. Lactation, pregnancy, other autoimmune disease or uncontrolled infection led to exclusion of patients. A roughly 9.3 ml volume of fresh peripheral blood provided the PBMCs. Study results and limitations: Classification by a 13 V-J model distinguished ophthalmopathy from stable hyperthyroidism.

The receptor's source is a man aged 18 to 30 with Graves' hyperthyroidism. The sequencing input was blood.

The chain's CDR3 is CSVRTGEAFF. DNA of the CDR3: TGCAGCGTTAGGACAGGTGAAGCTTTCTTT. The chain recombines TRBV29-1 with TRBJ1-1; 7 bases line up with TRBD1. The junction had 1 base not matched to a gene; V was cut back by 5 bases and J by 7 bases. The germline V gene encodes CDR1 SQVTM and CDR2 ANQGSEA. CDR3 length: 10 residues.